These T cell receptor beta chains were read from a single sample in a study of T cell repertoires in cytomegalovirus infection. Via MiXCR, TCRdb re-called the reads, giving one row per CDR3 protein. The sample contains a few hundred thousand distinct CDR3 sequences, about 15% of which appear only once. The source material was CD8+ T cells from PBMCs. These receptors were taken from a human donor in good health (CMV status not recorded). Some clones in this sample may be carry-over from other donors' samples. Each CDR3 is given with its conserved first and last residue. A D gene is named only where the DNA matches it firmly. Not all rows give a size; the values are once, few, many and, for expanded clones, a class.

TGTGCCAGCAGTGAAGGGATCTACGAGCAGTACTTC CASSEGIYEQYF TRBV28 - TRBJ2-7 many
TGTGCCAGTAGCGCCGGGACAGGGACCGCCTACGAGCAGTACTTC CASSAGTGTAYEQYF TRBV19 TRBD1 TRBJ2-7 few
TGTGCCAGCAGTTACGGAGGGGGATTTGGTGAAGCTTTCTTT CASSYGGGFGEAFF TRBV6-5 - TRBJ1-1 few
TGTGCCAGCAGTTACTTGAGGGGCGACGCCGCCTACAATGAGCAGTTCTTC CASSYLRGDAAYNEQFF TRBV6-6 - TRBJ2-1 many
TGTGCCAGCAGTCCATTAAGGACAGGGGAAGTCGCTGAAGCTTTCTTT CASSPLRTGEVAEAFF TRBV28 TRBD1 TRBJ1-1 -
TGTGCCAGCAGCTCAATCAGCTACGAGCAGTACTTC CASSSISYEQYF TRBV7-2 - TRBJ2-7 many
TGTGCCAGCAGCTGGCAGGGCACTGAAGCTTTCTTT CASSWQGTEAFF TRBV7-9 - TRBJ1-1 -
TGTGCCAGCACCCAGGGTCTCTGGGATTACGAGCAGTACTTC CASTQGLWDYEQYF TRBV28 - TRBJ2-7 many
TGTGCCAGCAGCTTAACAGGGATCTATGGCTACACCTTC CASSLTGIYGYTF TRBV7-2 - TRBJ1-2 many
TGTGCCAGCAGGCAAACTAGCGGGGTCCCTACGCAGTATTTT CASRQTSGVPTQYF TRBV2 TRBD2 TRBJ2-3 -
TGTGCCAGCAGTTTTGACCCAAACATTGGAAGCACTGAAGCTTTCTTT CASSFDPNIGSTEAFF TRBV12-3/TRBV12-4 - TRBJ1-1 many
TGTGCCTCGGGCGGGGGGCTCCGAGGGGAGTTCTTC CASGGGLRGEFF TRBV7-2 TRBD2 TRBJ2-1 many
TGTGCCAGCAGTCCCTCGGGACAGCTTCACTACGAGCAGTACTTC CASSPSGQLHYEQYF TRBV28 TRBD1 TRBJ2-7 -
TGTGCCAGCAACCCCGGGTGGGATTCACCCCTCCACTTT CASNPGWDSPLHF TRBV6-2/TRBV6-3 - TRBJ1-6 few
TGTGCCAGCAGTTTATTCCCAAGACTAGCGGAGGAGACCCAGTACTTC CASSLFPRLAEETQYF TRBV27 TRBD2 TRBJ2-5 few
TGCGCCAGCAGCTTGCGGGGGTCCACCTACGAGCAGTACTTC CASSLRGSTYEQYF TRBV5-1 - TRBJ2-7 -
TGCAGCGTTAAAGGGACAAATTCCTACGAGCAGTACTTC CSVKGTNSYEQYF TRBV29-1 - TRBJ2-7 few
TGTGCCAGCAGTGCCGTTGTAGCGGGGGGGCCGGCAGATACGCAGTATTTT CASSAVVAGGPADTQYF TRBV2 TRBD2 TRBJ2-3 -
TGTGCCAGCAGCTTTAGGCCGACAGGAACCTACGAGCAGTACTTC CASSFRPTGTYEQYF TRBV7-2 - TRBJ2-7 many
TGCGCCAGCAACCAAGTTGGATGGGGCACTGAAGCTTTCTTT CASNQVGWGTEAFF TRBV4-3 - TRBJ1-1 -
TGTGCCAGCGGAGGTAGAGACAATGAGCAGTTCTTC CASGGRDNEQFF TRBV2 - TRBJ2-1 many
TGCGCCAGCAGCCAACCCCGAGATACATGGAGCACTGAAGCTTTCTTT CASSQPRDTWSTEAFF TRBV4-1 - TRBJ1-1 few
TGCAGCGTTGAATTGATGCTCGGCACCGGGGAGCTGTTTTTT CSVELMLGTGELFF TRBV29-1 - TRBJ2-2 few
TGTGCCAGCAGTTTTAGAAACACTGAAGCTTTCTTT CASSFRNTEAFF TRBV28 - TRBJ1-1 -
TGTGCCAGCAGTTTATATTTGGGGTCGGACAATCAGCCCCAGCATTTT CASSLYLGSDNQPQHF TRBV28 - TRBJ1-5 -
TGTGCCAGCAGCTTGGAGGCTAGTAGAGCCTACAATGAGCAGTTCTTC CASSLEASRAYNEQFF TRBV5-6 - TRBJ2-1 few
TGCGCCAGCAGCGGGCCCGGGACAGGGGAGATCGCGGGAGCAACTAATGAAAAACTGTTTTTT CASSGPGTGEIAGATNEKLFF TRBV5-1 TRBD1 TRBJ1-4 few
TGTGCCAGCAGTGAAGCGCCCAGGGGGACGGGCACAGATACGCAGTATTTT CASSEAPRGTGTDTQYF TRBV6-1 TRBD1 TRBJ2-3 -
TGCGCCAGCAGCATAGCAGACAGCCCGAACACTGAAGCTTTCTTT CASSIADSPNTEAFF TRBV5-1 - TRBJ1-1 few
TGTGCCAGCAGTTACTGGGGTCGTTGGGGCGGGGGGGTCGGTAACAATGAGCAGTTCTTC CASSYWGRWGGGVGNNEQFF TRBV6-6 TRBD2 TRBJ2-1 -
TGCAGTGCTAGAGAGGGGGTTCCATTAATCAATCAGCCCCAGCATTTT CSAREGVPLINQPQHF TRBV20-1 - TRBJ1-5 -
TGTGCCAGCAGCTTGACTGGGTCGCTCTACGAGCAGTACTTC CASSLTGSLYEQYF TRBV7-2 - TRBJ2-7 many
TGCAGCGTCGAATTATATGGGGCCACTGAAGCTTTCTTT CSVELYGATEAFF TRBV29-1 - TRBJ1-1 -
TGTGCCAGCAGTCCAGGACAGGGGGCTGTCAAAAACATTCAGTACTTC CASSPGQGAVKNIQYF TRBV12-3/TRBV12-4 TRBD1 TRBJ2-4 -
TGTGCCAGCAGCGCCTCCGGGACTAGCGCCGGCCCGACAGATACGCAGTATTTT CASSASGTSAGPTDTQYF TRBV4-2 TRBD2 TRBJ2-3 many
TGTGCCAGCGTTCCGGGACAGGGAGTTTCACCCCTCCACTTT CASVPGQGVSPLHF TRBV6-2/TRBV6-3 TRBD1 TRBJ1-6 few
TGTGCCAGCAGTTACTCGAAGTACGGACGGACAGGGTTTGCGGATGAGCAGTTCTTC CASSYSKYGRTGFADEQFF TRBV6-2/TRBV6-3 TRBD1 TRBJ2-1 -
TGTGCCAGCAGCCAACTAATTTTTTCTGAGCAGTTCTTC CASSQLIFSEQFF TRBV14 - TRBJ2-1 -
TGCAGTGCTAGGGGATTGCCGTCTGGCGGGGTCTACAATGAGCAGTTCTTC CSARGLPSGGVYNEQFF TRBV20-1 - TRBJ2-1 -
TGTGCCAGCAGCTCGGGACAGGAGAACGAGCAGTACTTC CASSSGQENEQYF TRBV7-8 TRBD1 TRBJ2-7 few
TGTGCCAGCGGCGCGCCTAGGAAGGAAACGAGTCCAGATACGCAGTATTTT CASGAPRKETSPDTQYF TRBV7-8 - TRBJ2-3 many
TGTGCCAGTAGCACCGCGGGGGTGTACAATGAGCAGTTCTTC CASSTAGVYNEQFF TRBV19 TRBD2 TRBJ2-1 -
TGTGCCAGTAGTATCGGAACAGGGGCACCAACTGAAGCTTTCTTT CASSIGTGAPTEAFF TRBV19 TRBD1 TRBJ1-1 -
TGTGCCAGCTCACCAGTCGGGACACCTCCCTACGAGCAGTACTTC CASSPVGTPPYEQYF TRBV18 - TRBJ2-7 -